The 2 T cell receptor beta chains listed next were all sequenced from one sample in a study of cytomegalovirus exposure and HLA in healthy donors. PCR amplification relied on 60 Vbeta primers (plus 13 Jbeta primers). Clones were read by immunoSEQ multiplex PCR, and TCRdb kept only the in-frame ones, dropping some. The table lists fewer than 140,000 clones, roughly 80% of them singletons. Sequenced material: PBMCs. These receptor sequences come from a man between 40 and 49 years old in good health and CMV-seronegative.

To note about this clone: Germline and junction disagree at one end, which may indicate a read error. The chain couples TRBV7-9 to TRBJ1-4, with D perhaps matching TRBD1 (5 bases). Germline lookup yields CDR1 SEHNR and CDR2 FQNEAQ (reference sequence). CDR3 length: 16 residues. CDR3 sequence (DNA): TGTTCCAGCAGCTTAGACCGGGGGACAACTAATGAAAAACTGTTTTTT. It is translated as CSSSLDRGTTNEKLFF.

The chain joins TRBV14 to TRBJ1-2; a weak D match, TRBD1 (6 bases). Between the trimmed V and J ends, which lost 1 base and 7 bases, there was a span of 16 bases. CDR3 size: 15 residues. CDR1 is SGHDN and CDR2 is FVKESK in the germline V gene. The CDR3 reads CASSQGSGRGRGYTF. The CDR3 coding sequence is TGTGCCAGCAGCCAAGGGTCGGGCAGGGGTCGTGGCTACACCTTC.